This T cell receptor beta chain was profiled in a study of cytomegalovirus exposure and HLA in healthy donors. General observations from the study: In vitro experiments confirmed that three CMV-associated chains were specific for CMV antigens.

Here immunoSEQ multiplex PCR was the method, and the copy in TCRdb shows in-frame clones only, minus some. The sample holds some 69,000 clones, approximately 96% seen once. As regards this clone: Antigen: not known.

Germline V gives CDR1 SGHTA, CDR2 FQGNSA. V dropped 7 bases and J dropped 0 bases, with 18 bases sitting between them. This CDR3 is 16 amino acids long. Sequencing input: PBMCs. This chain links TRBV7-2 with TRBJ1-1; D is possibly TRBD1 (5 bases). The TCR comes from a man aged 18 to 30 in good health and CMV-seronegative. Written as DNA, the CDR3 is TGTGCCAGCACATGGGGCGATATCAGTTTGAACACTGAAGCTTTCTTT. This codes for CASTWGDISLNTEAFF.